Here is one TCR beta chain with its context. These data are taken from a study of shared clonotypes between healthy human individuals. Profiled with immunoSEQ multiplex PCR; TCRdb holds only in-frame clones, not every one. The sample lists hundreds of thousands of clones; about 95% were seen once. Only CD45RO-negative cells positively selected for CCR7 counted as naive CD8 cells, so terminally differentiated effector memory CD45RA+ cells were excluded. Donors comprised healthy HIV-negative adults lacking recent acute infections or vaccinations. Germline CDR1 reads MNHEY; CDR2 reads SMNVEV (reference sequence). The CDR3 consists of 17 residues. After removal of 5 bases from V and 3 bases from J, the junction contained 10 bases not matched to a gene.

Material for sequencing was naive CD8+ T cells sorted from blood. The rearrangement uses TRBV27 and TRBJ2-7; 13 bases are a match to TRBD2. The TCR originated in a woman aged 25-40 years in good health. CDR3 amino acids: CASSLNPGLAGLYEQYF. The CDR3 nucleotides are TGTGCCAGCAGTCTAAACCCGGGACTAGCGGGACTCTACGAGCAGTACTTC.